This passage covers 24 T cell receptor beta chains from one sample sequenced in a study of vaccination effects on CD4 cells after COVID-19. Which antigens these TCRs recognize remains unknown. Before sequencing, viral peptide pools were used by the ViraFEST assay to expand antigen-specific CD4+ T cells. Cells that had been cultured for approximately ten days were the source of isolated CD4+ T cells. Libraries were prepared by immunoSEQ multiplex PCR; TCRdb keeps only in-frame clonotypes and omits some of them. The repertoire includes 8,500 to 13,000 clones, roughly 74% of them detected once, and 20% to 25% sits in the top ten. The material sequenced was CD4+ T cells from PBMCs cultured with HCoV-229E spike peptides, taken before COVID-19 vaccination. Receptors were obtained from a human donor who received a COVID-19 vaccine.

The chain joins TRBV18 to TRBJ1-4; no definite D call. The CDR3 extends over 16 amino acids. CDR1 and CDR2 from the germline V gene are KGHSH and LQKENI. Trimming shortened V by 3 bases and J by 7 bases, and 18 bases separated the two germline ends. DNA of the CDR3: TGTGCCAGCTCACCGATGGGTGCGGGGATTGGTGAAAAACTGTTTTTT. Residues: CASSPMGAGIGEKLFF. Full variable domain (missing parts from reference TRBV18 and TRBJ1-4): NAGVMQNPRHLVRRRGQEARLRCSPMKGHSHVYWYRQLPEEGLKFMVYLQKENIIDESGMPKERFSAEFPKEGPSILRIQQVVRGDSAAYFCASSPMGAGIGEKLFFGSGTQLSVL.

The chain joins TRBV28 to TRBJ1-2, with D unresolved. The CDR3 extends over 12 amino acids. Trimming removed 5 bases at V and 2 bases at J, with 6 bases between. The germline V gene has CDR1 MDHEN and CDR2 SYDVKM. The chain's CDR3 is CASSAENYGYTF. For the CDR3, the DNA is TGTGCCAGCAGTGCTGAGAACTATGGCTACACCTTC.

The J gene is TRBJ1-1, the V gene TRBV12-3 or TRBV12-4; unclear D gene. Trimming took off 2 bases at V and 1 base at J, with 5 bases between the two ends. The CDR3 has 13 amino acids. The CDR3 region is CASSLWGNTEAFF. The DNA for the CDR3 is TGTGCCAGCAGTTTATGGGGGAACACTGAAGCTTTCTTT.

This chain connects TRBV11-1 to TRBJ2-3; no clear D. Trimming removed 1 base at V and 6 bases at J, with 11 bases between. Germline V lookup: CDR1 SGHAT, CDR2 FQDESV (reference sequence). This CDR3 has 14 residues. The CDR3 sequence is CASSLDPRRDTQYF. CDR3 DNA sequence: TGTGCCAGCAGCTTAGACCCGCGGCGTGATACGCAGTATTTT. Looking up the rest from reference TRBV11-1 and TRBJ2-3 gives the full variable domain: EAEVAQSPRYKITEKSQAVAFWCDPISGHATLYWYRQILGQGPELLVQFQDESVVDDSQLPKDRFSAERLKGVDSTLKIQPAELGDSAMYLCASSLDPRRDTQYFGPGTRLTVL.

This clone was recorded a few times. Here the CDR3 reads CASSLDRGNYGYTF. The CDR3 region has the DNA TGTGCCAGCAGCTTGGACAGGGGAAACTATGGCTACACCTTC. The V call is TRBV7-2, the J call TRBJ1-2, with 9 bases identical to TRBD1. CDR1 is SGHTA and CDR2 is FQGNSA in the germline V gene. With V trimmed by 3 bases and J by 2 bases, 1 base remained unmatched. This CDR3 region has 14 residues.

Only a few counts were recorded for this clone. The DNA of the CDR3 is TGTGCCAGCAGCGTTAGAAAGGTGCAGCCCCAGCATTTT. It specifies CASSVRKVQPQHF. The chain recombines TRBV28 with TRBJ1-5; D is uncertain. The CDR3 contains 13 residues. The V and J ends lost 6 bases and 7 bases respectively, with 13 bases between them. Germline values: CDR1 MDHEN, CDR2 SYDVKM.

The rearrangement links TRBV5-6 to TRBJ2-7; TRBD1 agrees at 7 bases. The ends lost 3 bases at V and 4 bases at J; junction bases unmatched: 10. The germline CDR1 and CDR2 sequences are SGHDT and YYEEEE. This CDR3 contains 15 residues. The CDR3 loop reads CASSSGTAGWYEQYF. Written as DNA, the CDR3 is TGTGCCAGCAGCTCCGGGACAGCCGGGTGGTACGAGCAGTACTTC.

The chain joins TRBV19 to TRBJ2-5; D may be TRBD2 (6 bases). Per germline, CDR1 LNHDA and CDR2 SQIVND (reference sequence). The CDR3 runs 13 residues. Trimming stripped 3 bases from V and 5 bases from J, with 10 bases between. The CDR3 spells CASSMRGRETQYF. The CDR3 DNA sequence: TGTGCCAGTAGTATGCGGGGTAGGGAGACCCAGTACTTC.

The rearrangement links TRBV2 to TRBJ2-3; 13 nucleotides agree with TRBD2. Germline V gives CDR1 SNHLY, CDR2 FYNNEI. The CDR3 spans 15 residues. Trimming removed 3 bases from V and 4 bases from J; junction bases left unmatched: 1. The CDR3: CASSDTSGGADTQYF. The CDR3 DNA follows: TGTGCCAGCAGTGATACTAGCGGGGGGGCAGATACGCAGTATTTT.

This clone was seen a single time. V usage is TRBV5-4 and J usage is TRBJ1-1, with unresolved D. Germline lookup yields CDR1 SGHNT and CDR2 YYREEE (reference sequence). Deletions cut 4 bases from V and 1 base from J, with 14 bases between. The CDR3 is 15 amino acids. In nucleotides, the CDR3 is TGTGCCAGCAGCGAGAACTATCCGGGGAACACTGAAGCTTTCTTT. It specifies CASSENYPGNTEAFF.

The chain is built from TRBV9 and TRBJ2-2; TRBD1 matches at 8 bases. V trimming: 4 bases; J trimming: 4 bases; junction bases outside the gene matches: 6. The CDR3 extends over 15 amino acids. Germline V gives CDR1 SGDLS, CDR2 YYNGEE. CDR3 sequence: CASSSATGATGELFF. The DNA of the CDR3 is TGTGCCAGCAGCTCAGCGACAGGGGCCACCGGGGAGCTGTTTTTT. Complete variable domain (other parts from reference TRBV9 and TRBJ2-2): DSGVTQTPKHLITATGQRVTLRCSPRSGDLSVYWYQQSLDQGLQFLIQYYNGEERAKGNILERFSAQQFPDLHSELNLSSLELGDSALYFCASSSATGATGELFFGEGSRLTVL.

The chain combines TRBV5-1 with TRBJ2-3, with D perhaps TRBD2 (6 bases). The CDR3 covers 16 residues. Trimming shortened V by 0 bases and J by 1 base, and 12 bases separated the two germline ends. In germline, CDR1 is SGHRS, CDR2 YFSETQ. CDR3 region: CASSLGGTPGTDTQYF. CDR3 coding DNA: TGCGCCAGCAGCTTGGGCGGGACTCCAGGCACAGATACGCAGTATTTT.

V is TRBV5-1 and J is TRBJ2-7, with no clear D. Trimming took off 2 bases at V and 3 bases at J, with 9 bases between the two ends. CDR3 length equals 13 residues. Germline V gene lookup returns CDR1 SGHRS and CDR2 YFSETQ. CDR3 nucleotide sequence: TGCGCCAGCAGCTTAACAGAGTTCTACGAGCAGTACTTC. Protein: CASSLTEFYEQYF.

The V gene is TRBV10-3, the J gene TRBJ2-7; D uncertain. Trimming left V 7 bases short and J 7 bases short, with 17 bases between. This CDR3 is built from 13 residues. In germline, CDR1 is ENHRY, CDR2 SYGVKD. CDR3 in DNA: TGTGCCATCACTCGTGGAGAATTGGAGGAGCAGTACTTC. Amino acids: CAITRGELEEQYF.

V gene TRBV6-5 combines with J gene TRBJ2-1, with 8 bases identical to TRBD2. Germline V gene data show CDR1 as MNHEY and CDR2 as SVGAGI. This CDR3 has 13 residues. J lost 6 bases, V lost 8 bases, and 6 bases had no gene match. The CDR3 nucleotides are TGTGCCAGCCGCGGGACTAGTTTCAATGAGCAGTTCTTC. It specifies CASRGTSFNEQFF.

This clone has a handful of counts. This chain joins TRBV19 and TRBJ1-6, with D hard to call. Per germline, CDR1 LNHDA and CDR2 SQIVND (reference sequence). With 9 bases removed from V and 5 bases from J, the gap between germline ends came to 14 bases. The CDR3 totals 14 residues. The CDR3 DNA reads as TGTGCCAGCACGCTACAATCAAATAATTCACCCCTCCACTTT. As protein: CASTLQSNNSPLHF.

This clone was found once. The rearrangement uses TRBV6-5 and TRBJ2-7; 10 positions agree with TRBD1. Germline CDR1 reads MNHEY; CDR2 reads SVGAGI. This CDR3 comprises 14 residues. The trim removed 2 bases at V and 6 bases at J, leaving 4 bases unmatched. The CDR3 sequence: CASSYRDRGTEQYF. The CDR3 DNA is TGTGCCAGCAGTTACAGGGACAGGGGTACCGAGCAGTACTTC.

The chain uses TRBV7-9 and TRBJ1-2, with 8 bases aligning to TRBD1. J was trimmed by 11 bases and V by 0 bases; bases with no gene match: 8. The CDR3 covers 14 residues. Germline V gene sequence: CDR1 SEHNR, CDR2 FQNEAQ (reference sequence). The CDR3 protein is CASSLANTDRAYTF. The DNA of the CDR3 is TGTGCCAGCAGCTTAGCGAATACGGACAGGGCTTACACCTTC.

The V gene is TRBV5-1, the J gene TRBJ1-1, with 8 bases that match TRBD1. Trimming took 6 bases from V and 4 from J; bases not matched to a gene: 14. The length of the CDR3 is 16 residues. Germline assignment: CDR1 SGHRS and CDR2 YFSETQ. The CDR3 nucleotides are TGCGCCAGCAAGCTCTCAGGGGGCCCTATGAGCACTGAAGCTTTCTTT. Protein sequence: CASKLSGGPMSTEAFF.

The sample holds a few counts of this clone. The CDR3 region is CAWDNYGYTF. The CDR3 bases are TGTGCCTGGGACAACTATGGCTACACCTTC. The rearrangement joins TRBV30 to TRBJ1-2; D is ambiguous. Germline V gene lookup returns CDR1 GTSNPN and CDR2 SVGIG (reference sequence). CDR3 length equals 10 residues. V lost 5 bases to trimming and J lost 2 bases, with 3 bases between them. Full variable domain (remainder filled in from reference TRBV30 and TRBJ1-2): SQTIHQWPATLVQPVGSPLSLECTVEGTSNPNLYWYRQAAGRGLQLLFYSVGIGQISSEVPQNLSASRPQDRQFILSSKKLLLSDSGFYLCAWDNYGYTFGSGTRLTVV.

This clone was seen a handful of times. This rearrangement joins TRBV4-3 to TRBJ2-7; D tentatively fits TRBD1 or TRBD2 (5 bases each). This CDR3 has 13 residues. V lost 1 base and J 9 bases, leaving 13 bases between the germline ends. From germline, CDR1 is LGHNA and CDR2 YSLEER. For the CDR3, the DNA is TGCGCCAGCAGCCAAGTCCCGGGGCGTTCGCAGTACTTC. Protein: CASSQVPGRSQYF.

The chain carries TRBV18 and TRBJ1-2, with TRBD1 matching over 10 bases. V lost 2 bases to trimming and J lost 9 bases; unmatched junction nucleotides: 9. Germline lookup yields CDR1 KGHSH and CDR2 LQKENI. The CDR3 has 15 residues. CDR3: CASSPALPGQGSYTF. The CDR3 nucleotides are TGTGCCAGCTCACCAGCTTTACCGGGACAGGGGAGCTACACCTTC.

The CDR3 nucleotides are TGTGCCAGCAGCCAACCGGGACCCATTCAGTACTTC. Its translation is CASSQPGPIQYF. The V and J genes are TRBV7-8 and TRBJ2-4; tentatively, D is TRBD1 or TRBD2 (5 bases each). The germline V gene encodes CDR1 SGHVS and CDR2 FQNEAQ. The V gene lost 5 bases and the J gene lost 9 bases, with 11 bases spanning the gap. The CDR3 sequence is 12 residues long.

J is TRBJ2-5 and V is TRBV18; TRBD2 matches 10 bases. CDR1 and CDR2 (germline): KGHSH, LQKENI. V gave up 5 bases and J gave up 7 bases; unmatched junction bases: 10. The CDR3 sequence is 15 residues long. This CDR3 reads CASSSPGTSVLTQYF. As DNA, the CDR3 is TGTGCCAGCTCATCCCCCGGGACTAGCGTTCTGACCCAGTACTTC.